These 3 T cell receptor beta chains originate from one sample sequenced in a study of beta chain features in type 1 diabetes. Reverse transcription of all isolated RNA meant that expressed TCRB transcripts were sequenced. Data came from immunoSEQ multiplex PCR; TCRdb stores just in-frame clones and leaves some out. The sample lists 300,000 or so clones; roughly 8.8% were seen once. What these receptors recognize is not known. Study-wide points: Shortening of TCRB CDR3s, moderate but significant, appeared in all four CD4+ subsets of Type 1 diabetes patients.

The sequenced material came from central memory CD4+ T cells from blood. These receptors were taken from a man aged 25 to 40 with type 1 diabetes.

This sequence joins TRBV30 and TRBJ2-3; 7 nucleotides line up with TRBD1. Germline V CDR1 and CDR2: GTSNPN, SVGIG (reference sequence). There are 15 residues in the CDR3. The V segment lost 1 base and the J segment 6 bases; nucleotides outside the gene matches: 10. The CDR3 region is CAWSATGAGGDTQYF. In nucleotides, the CDR3 is TGTGCCTGGAGTGCAACAGGGGCCGGCGGGGATACGCAGTATTTT.

The V call is TRBV5-4, the J call TRBJ2-5; the match to TRBD1 covers 8 bases. J was trimmed by 5 bases and V by 4 bases; bases with no gene match: 10. The germline gives CDR1 SGHNT, CDR2 YYREEE (reference sequence). There are 15 residues in the CDR3. The CDR3 coding sequence is TGTGCCAGCAGCCAACAGACAGGGGAATCCGAGACCCAGTACTTC. Its translation: CASSQQTGESETQYF.

This clone was counted between two and nine times. The J gene is TRBJ1-4, the V gene TRBV25-1, with unresolved D. CDR1 is MGHDK and CDR2 is SYGVNS in the germline V gene. This CDR3 has 14 amino acids. The V gene lost 3 bases and the J gene lost 6 bases, with 11 bases spanning the gap. CDR3 sequence reads: CASSDHRRHEKLFF. The CDR3 DNA reads TGTGCCAGCAGTGATCACCGGCGGCATGAAAAACTGTTTTTT.